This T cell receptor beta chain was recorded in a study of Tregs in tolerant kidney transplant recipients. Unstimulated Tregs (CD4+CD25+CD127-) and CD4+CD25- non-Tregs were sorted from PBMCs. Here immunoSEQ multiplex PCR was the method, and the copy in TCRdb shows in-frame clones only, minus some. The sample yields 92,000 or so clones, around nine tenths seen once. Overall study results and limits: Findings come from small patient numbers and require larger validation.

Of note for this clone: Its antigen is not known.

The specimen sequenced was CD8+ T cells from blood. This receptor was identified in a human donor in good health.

DNA of the CDR3: TGTGCCAGCAGTTTTGGGGGAGGGAATGAGCAGTTCTTC. It is translated as CASSFGGGNEQFF. The chain recombines TRBV27 with TRBJ2-1, with TRBD2 identical over 7 bases. Losses at the gene ends were 3 bases for V and 7 bases for J; bases not matched to a gene: 3. CDR3 length equals 13 residues. Germline V gene lookup returns CDR1 MNHEY and CDR2 SMNVEV (reference sequence).